The clone carrying this T cell receptor beta chain was recorded a few times. Researchers prepared the TCRbeta library using unique molecular identifiers, the study reports. Via MiXCR, TCRdb re-called the PCR reads, giving one row per CDR3 protein. Of 150,000 to 200,000 distinct CDR3 sequences detected, around 7% appear once; the ten largest clones hold around 3.1%. The record originates from a study of T-cell reconstitution after alpha-beta-depleted transplantation in children. Per the germline V gene, CDR1 is GTSNPN and CDR2 is SVGIG (reference sequence). V lost 5 bases and J 0 bases, leaving 29 bases between the germline ends. The CDR3 covers 20 residues.

The sequencing here drew on PBMCs from the stem cell graft donor, taken from the stem cell graft. The chain employs TRBV30 and TRBJ2-1; tentatively, D is TRBD2 (5 bases). The receptor's source is a human donor who donated a stem cell graft to a child with Wiskott-Aldrich syndrome. The CDR3 nucleotides are TGTGCCTGGTCCATCAAAGGGTTCCTCCGCGGACTGAGCTCCTACAATGAGCAGTTCTTC. Protein sequence: CAWSIKGFLRGLSSYNEQFF.